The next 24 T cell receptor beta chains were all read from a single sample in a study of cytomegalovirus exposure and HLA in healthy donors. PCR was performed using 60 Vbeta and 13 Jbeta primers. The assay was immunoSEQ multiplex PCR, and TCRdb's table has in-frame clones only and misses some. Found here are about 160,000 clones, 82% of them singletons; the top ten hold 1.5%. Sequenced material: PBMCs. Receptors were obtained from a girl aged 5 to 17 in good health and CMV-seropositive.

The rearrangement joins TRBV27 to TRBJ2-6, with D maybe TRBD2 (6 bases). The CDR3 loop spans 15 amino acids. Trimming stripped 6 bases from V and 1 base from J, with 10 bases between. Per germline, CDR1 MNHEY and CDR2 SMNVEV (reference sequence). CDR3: CASSSLASGANVLTF. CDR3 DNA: TGTGCCAGCAGCAGCCTAGCGTCTGGGGCCAACGTCCTGACTTTC.

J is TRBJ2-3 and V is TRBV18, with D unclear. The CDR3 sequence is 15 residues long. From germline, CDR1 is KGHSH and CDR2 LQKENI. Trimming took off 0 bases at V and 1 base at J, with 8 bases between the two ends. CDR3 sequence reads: CASSPPSSGTDTQYF. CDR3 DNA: TGTGCCAGCTCACCACCTTCCAGCGGCACAGATACGCAGTATTTT.

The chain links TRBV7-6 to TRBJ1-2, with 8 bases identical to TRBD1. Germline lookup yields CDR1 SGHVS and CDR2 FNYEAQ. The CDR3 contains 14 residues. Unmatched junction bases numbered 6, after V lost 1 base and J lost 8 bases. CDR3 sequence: CASSLGQGAKGYTF. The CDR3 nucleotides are TGTGCCAGCAGCTTAGGGCAGGGGGCAAAGGGCTACACCTTC.

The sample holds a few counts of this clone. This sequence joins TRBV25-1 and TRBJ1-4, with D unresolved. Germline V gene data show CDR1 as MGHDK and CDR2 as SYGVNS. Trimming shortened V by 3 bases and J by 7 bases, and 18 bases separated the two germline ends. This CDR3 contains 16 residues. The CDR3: CASSERERVNLEKLFF. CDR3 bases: TGTGCCAGCAGTGAGAGAGAGCGGGTCAACCTTGAAAAACTGTTTTTT.

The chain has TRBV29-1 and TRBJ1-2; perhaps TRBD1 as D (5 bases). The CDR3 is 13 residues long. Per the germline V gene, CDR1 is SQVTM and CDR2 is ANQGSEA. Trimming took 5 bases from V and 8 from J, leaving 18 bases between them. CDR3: CSVPLGGSPGYTF. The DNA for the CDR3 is TGCAGCGTTCCCCTCGGGGGAAGTCCCGGCTACACCTTC.

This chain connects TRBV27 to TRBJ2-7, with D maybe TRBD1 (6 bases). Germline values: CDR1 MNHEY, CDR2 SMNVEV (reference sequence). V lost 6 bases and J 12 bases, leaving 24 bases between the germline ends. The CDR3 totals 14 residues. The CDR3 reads CASSPRTVSLASYF. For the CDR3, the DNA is TGTGCCAGCAGCCCTAGGACAGTCTCCTTGGCTTCGTACTTC.

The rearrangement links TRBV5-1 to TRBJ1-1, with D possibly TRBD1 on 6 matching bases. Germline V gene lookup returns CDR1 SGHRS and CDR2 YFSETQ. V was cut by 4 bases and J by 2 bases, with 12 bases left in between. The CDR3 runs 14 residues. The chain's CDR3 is CASSVRDTNTEAFF. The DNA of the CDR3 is TGCGCCAGCAGCGTCCGGGACACTAACACTGAAGCTTTCTTT.

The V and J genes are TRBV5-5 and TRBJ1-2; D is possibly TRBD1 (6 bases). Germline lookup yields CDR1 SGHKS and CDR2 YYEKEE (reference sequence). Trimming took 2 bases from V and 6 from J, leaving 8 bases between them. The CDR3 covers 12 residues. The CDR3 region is CASSFNRDGYTF. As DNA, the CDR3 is TGTGCCAGCAGCTTTAACAGGGATGGCTACACCTTC.

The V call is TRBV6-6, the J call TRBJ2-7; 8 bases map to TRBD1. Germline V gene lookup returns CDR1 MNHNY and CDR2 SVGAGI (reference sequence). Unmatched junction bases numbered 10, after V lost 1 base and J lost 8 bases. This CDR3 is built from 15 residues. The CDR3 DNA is TGTGCCAGCAGTTACTTGGGACAGGAGGACCCCCAGCAGTACTTC. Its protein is CASSYLGQEDPQQYF.

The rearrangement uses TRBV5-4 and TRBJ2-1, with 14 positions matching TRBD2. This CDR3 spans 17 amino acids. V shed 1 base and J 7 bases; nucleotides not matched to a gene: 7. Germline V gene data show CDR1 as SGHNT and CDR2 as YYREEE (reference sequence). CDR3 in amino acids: CASSLTGTSGGGNEQFF. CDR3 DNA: TGTGCCAGCAGCTTGACCGGGACTAGCGGGGGCGGAAATGAGCAGTTCTTC.

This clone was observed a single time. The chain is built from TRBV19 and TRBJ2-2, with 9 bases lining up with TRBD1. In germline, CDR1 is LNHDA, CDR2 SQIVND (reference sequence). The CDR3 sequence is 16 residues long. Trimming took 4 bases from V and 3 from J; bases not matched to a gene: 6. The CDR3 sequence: CASSNGQGTDTGELFF. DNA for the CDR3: TGTGCCAGTAGTAACGGACAGGGGACGGACACCGGGGAGCTGTTTTTT. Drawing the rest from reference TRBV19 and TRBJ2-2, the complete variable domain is DGGITQSPKYLFRKEGQNVTLSCEQNLNHDAMYWYRQDPGQGLRLIYYSQIVNDFQKGDIAEGYSVSREKKESFPLTVTSAQKNPTAFYLCASSNGQGTDTGELFFGEGSRLTVL.

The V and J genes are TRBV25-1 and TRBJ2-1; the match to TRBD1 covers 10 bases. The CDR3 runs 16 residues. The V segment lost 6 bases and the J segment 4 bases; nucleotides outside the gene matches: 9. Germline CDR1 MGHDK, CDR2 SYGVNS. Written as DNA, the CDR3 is TGTGCCAGCAGCGAACAGACAGGGGGCGCGTACAATGAGCAGTTCTTC. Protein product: CASSEQTGGAYNEQFF.

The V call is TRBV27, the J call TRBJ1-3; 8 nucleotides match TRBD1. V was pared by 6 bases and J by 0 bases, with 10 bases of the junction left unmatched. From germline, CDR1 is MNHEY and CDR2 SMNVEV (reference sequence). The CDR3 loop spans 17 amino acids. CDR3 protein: CASRGGTGGISGNTIYF. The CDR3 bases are TGTGCCAGCAGGGGGGGAACAGGGGGAATCTCTGGAAACACCATATATTTT.

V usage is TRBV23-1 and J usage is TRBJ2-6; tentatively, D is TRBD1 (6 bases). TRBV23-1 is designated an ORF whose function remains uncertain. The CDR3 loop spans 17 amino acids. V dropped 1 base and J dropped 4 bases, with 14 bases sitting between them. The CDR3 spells CASSQFSDRTGANVLTF. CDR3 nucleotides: TGCGCCAGCAGTCAATTTTCCGACAGGACGGGGGCCAACGTCCTGACTTTC.

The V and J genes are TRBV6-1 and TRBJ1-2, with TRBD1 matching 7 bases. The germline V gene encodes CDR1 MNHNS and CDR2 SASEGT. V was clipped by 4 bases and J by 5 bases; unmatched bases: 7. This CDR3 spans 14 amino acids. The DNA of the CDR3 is TGTGCCAGCAGTGTTGACAGGGTTGGGTATGGCTACACCTTC. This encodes CASSVDRVGYGYTF.

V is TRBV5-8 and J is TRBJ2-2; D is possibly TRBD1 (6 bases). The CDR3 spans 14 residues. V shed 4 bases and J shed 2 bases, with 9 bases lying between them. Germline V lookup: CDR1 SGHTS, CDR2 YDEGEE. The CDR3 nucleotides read TGTGCCAGCAGCCTGGACAGAAACACCGGGGAGCTGTTTTTT. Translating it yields CASSLDRNTGELFF.

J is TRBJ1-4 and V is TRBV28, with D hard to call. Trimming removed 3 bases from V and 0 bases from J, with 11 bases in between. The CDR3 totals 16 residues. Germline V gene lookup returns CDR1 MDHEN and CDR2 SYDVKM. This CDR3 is CASSFHGSATNEKLFF. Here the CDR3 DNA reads TGTGCCAGCAGTTTTCATGGCAGTGCAACTAATGAAAAACTGTTTTTT.

This CDR3 reads CASSLGASYEQYF. DNA of the CDR3: TGTGCCAGCAGTTTAGGGGCCAGCTACGAGCAGTACTTC. The V gene is TRBV28, the J gene TRBJ2-7, with TRBD1 as a possible D gene (5 bases). This CDR3 region has 13 residues. V lost 2 bases to trimming and J lost 3 bases, with 8 bases between them. Per germline, CDR1 MDHEN and CDR2 SYDVKM.

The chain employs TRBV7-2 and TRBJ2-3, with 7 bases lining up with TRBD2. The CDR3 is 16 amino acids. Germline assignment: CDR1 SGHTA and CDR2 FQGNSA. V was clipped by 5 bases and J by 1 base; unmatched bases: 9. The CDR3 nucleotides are TGTGCCAGCAGCCCACGTTTTGCGGGGGGCACAGATACGCAGTATTTT. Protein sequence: CASSPRFAGGTDTQYF.

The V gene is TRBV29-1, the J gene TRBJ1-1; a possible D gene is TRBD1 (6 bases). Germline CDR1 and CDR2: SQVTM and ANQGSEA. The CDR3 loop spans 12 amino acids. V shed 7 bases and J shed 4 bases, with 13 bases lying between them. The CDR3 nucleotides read TGCAGCGCCATGACAGGTACCACTGAAGCTTTCTTT. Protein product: CSAMTGTTEAFF.

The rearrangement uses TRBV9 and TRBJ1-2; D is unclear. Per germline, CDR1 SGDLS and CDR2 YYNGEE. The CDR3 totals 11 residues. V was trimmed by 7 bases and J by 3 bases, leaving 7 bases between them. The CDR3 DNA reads TGTGCCAGCGGCGGAGACTATGGCTACACCTTC. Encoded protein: CASGGDYGYTF. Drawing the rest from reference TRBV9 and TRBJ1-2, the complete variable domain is DSGVTQTPKHLITATGQRVTLRCSPRSGDLSVYWYQQSLDQGLQFLIQYYNGEERAKGNILERFSAQQFPDLHSELNLSSLELGDSALYFCASGGDYGYTFGSGTRLTVV.

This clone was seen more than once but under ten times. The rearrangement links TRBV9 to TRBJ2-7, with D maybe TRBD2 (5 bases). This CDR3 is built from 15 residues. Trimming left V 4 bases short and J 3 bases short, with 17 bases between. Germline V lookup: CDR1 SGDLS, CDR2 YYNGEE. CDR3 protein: CASSPSRAEFYEQYF. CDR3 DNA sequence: TGTGCCAGCAGCCCCTCGAGAGCGGAGTTCTACGAGCAGTACTTC. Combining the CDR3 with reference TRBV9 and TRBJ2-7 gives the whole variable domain DSGVTQTPKHLITATGQRVTLRCSPRSGDLSVYWYQQSLDQGLQFLIQYYNGEERAKGNILERFSAQQFPDLHSELNLSSLELGDSALYFCASSPSRAEFYEQYFGPGTRLTVT.

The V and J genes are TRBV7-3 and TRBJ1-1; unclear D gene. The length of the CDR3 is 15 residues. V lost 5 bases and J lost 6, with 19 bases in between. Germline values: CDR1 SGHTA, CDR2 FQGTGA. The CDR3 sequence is CASSPTSRGRAEAFF. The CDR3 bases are TGTGCCAGCAGCCCGACCAGCCGGGGTAGAGCTGAAGCTTTCTTT. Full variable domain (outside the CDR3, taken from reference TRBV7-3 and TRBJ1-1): GAGVSQTPSNKVTEKGKYVELRCDPISGHTALYWYRQSLGQGPEFLIYFQGTGAADDSGLPNDRFFAVRPEGSVSTLKIQRTERGDSAVYLCASSPTSRGRAEAFFGQGTRLTVV.

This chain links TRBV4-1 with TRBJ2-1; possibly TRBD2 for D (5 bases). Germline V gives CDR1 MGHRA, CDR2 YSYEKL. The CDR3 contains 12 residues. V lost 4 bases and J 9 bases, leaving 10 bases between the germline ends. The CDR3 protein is CASSRPRGEQFF. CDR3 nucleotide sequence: TGCGCCAGCAGCCGTCCTCGGGGTGAGCAGTTCTTC.